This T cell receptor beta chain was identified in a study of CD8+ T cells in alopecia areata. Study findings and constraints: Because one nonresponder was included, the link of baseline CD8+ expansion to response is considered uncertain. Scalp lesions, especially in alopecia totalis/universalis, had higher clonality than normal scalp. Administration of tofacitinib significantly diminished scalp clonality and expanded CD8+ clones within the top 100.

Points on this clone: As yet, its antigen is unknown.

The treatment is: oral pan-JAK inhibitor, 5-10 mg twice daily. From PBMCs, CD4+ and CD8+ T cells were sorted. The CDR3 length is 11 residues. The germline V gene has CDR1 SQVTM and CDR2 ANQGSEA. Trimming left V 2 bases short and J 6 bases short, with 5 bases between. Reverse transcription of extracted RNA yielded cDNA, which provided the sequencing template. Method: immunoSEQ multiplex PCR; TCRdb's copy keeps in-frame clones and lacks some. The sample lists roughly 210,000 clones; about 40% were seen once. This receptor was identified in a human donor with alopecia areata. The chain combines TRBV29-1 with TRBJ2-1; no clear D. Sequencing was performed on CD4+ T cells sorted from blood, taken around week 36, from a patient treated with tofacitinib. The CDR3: CSVESVNEQFF. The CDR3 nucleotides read TGCAGCGTTGAATCAGTCAATGAGCAGTTCTTC.